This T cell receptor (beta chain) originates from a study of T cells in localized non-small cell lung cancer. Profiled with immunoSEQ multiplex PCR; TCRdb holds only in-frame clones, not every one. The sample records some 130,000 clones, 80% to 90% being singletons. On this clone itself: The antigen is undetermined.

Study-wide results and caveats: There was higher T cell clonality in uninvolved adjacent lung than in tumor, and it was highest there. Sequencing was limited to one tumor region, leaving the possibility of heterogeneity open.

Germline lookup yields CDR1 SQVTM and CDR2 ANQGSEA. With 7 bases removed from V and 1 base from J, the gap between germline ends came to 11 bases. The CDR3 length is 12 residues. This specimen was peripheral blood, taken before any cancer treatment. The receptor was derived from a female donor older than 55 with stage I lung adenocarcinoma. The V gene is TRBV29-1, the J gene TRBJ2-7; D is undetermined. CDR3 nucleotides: TGCAGCGCCTCGGACGGGTCCTACGAGCAGTACTTC. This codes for CSASDGSYEQYF.